One TCR beta chain is described in this entry. TCRdb keeps only in-frame clones here, not all; method: immunoSEQ multiplex PCR. This table has 190,000 or so clones, around four fifths appearing once. This entry comes from a study of blood T cell repertoires in COVID-19. From germline, CDR1 is LNHDA and CDR2 SQIVND (reference sequence). This CDR3 spans 15 amino acids. Deletions cut 5 bases from V and 3 bases from J, with 15 bases between. The chain carries TRBV19 and TRBJ2-3; possibly TRBD2 for D (6 bases). The receptor was derived from a man between 60 and 70 years old with COVID-19, enrolled during active disease. What was sequenced was peripheral blood. The CDR3 DNA follows: TGTGCCAGTAGTGGGAGGCAGAGGGGAACAGATACGCAGTATTTT. This translates into CASSGRQRGTDTQYF.